The clone carrying this T cell receptor (beta chain) was counted at least ten times. Per the germline V gene, CDR1 is MNHNS and CDR2 is SASEGT. The CDR3 is made up of 15 amino acids. Deletions cut 8 bases from V and 0 bases from J, with 16 bases between. This sample is part of a study of CD8 T cells in ankylosing spondylitis. TCRdb analysed the 5' RACE reads with MiXCR anew, one entry per CDR3 protein. The table shows tens of thousands of distinct CDR3 sequences, with less than 3.5% occurring only once. Input material: blood, either unsorted or a sorted T cell fraction (not recorded which). This chain joins TRBV6-1 and TRBJ1-1; weak D call: TRBD1 (5 bases). The origin of this receptor is a male donor with ankylosing spondylitis or in good health (not recorded which). The DNA of the CDR3 is TGTGCCAGCCTCTCAGCAGGGACCCTGAACACTGAAGCTTTCTTT. Protein product: CASLSAGTLNTEAFF.